This T cell receptor beta chain stems from a study of cytomegalovirus exposure and HLA in healthy donors. The CDR3 consists of 13 residues. Trimming shortened V by 10 bases and J by 2 bases, and 15 bases separated the two germline ends. Germline CDR1 and CDR2: MNHNY and SVGAGI (reference sequence). Notes on this clone: Antigen unknown.

PCR used 60 Vbeta primers and 13 Jbeta primers. Generated by immunoSEQ multiplex PCR, the TCRdb table keeps only in-frame clones and is missing some. The table has roughly 180,000 clones, roughly three quarters seen once. Study-level results: In a later analysis, parvovirus B19, influenza, CMV and Epstein-Barr virus appeared linked to several top co-occurrence clusters.

The source is a male donor in good health and CMV-seronegative. This chain uses TRBV6-6 with TRBJ2-7; possible D gene TRBD1, 6 bases. The sequenced sample consisted of PBMCs. CDR3: CATARQAPYEQYF. The CDR3 nucleotides are TGTGCCACCGCGAGACAGGCTCCCTACGAGCAGTACTTC.